This TCR beta chain was recovered during a study of blood T cell repertoires in COVID-19 (TCRdb year 2020). General notes on the study: Samples from collaborators originated in the United States, Italy and Spain and spanned both the acute and convalescent phases of COVID-19. The repertoires were released in a freely available public database meant as a resource for research on the immune response to SARS-CoV-2. Deeply sampled blood TCRbeta repertoires from subjects exposed to, actively infected with, or recovered from COVID-19 were included in the dataset. Where HLA class I and class II types were available, the types were taken from metadata supplied by the sample provider, not from assay-based typing. Nearly every sample came with metadata listing a de-identified subject ID, COVID-19 status, age in years and sex. The prospective study material was composed of cDNA or gDNA derived from T cells, B-cell-depleted T cells, or PBMCs. Samples were obtained from the ongoing ImmuneRACE study (first 160 participants) and from over 1,000 subjects provided by 6 global collaborators.

Collaborating institutions collected whole blood in K2EDTA tubes following their own protocols. For TCRbeta analysis, collaborators shipped samples as frozen whole blood, isolated PBMCs, or DNA extracted from either of those sample types. Study-wide conclusions, independent of this receptor: How much clinical and demographic metadata was included differed by source and by participant, and the metadata was provided uncurated.

The CDR3 sequence holds 16 residues, the cysteine and phenylalanine included. Just the 48-base CDR3 DNA is kept, in frame starting at base 1. CDR1 and CDR2, looked up from the germline V gene, are SGHNT and YENEEA. V is cut by 5 bases and J by 0 bases, and the space between the germline ends is 16 bases. Points on this clone: Its antigen is unknown. Base qualities were left out, and no much larger clone turns up one base away.

TCRbeta CDR3 regions were amplified from genomic DNA using the immunoSEQ Assay, a bias-controlled multiplex PCR. The original methods were these. Within the assay, amplification of reference gene primers was used to estimate how many nucleated cells each sample contained. To quantify the absolute abundance of each unique TCRbeta CDR3 rearrangement, sequence reads were collapsed and filtered. For each sample, productive Simpson clonality was calculated as the square root of Simpson's diversity index across productive rearrangements. The table comes from immuneACCESS by way of TCRdb, which keeps in-frame sequences with V and J called. Part of the clones is missing from these tables; in studies checked, under half for an unresolved V gene and the rest for unknown reasons. The V and J calls and the clone size are those of that table, but D and trimming were determined from the DNA. This sample holds 200,000 to 250,000 clones; around 87% were observed only once. The ten largest clones capture 3% to 3.5% of the sample.

This TCR came from a man between 60 and 75 years old with acute or convalescent COVID-19. The V and J segments used are TRBV11-3 and TRBJ2-5, with TRBD2 tentatively as D gene (6 bases match). The sample comprised peripheral blood. The CDR3 protein: CASSRASGGYQETQYF. The DNA sequence is as follows: TGTGCCAGCAGCCGAGCGTCAGGAGGGTACCAAGAGACCCAGTACTTC.